This TCR beta chain was sequenced for a study of shared clonotypes between healthy human individuals. Overall study context: With ages of 18 to 49, the donors were a couple of women and a few men.

V was clipped by 4 bases and J by 3 bases; unmatched bases: 5. Germline V gives CDR1 SGHRS, CDR2 YFSETQ. The CDR3 sequence is 15 residues long. It was CD45RO-negative cells, positively selected for CCR7, that made up naive CD8 cells, with terminally differentiated effector memory CD45RA+ cells excluded. Each of the donors was a healthy adult who was HIV-negative and had not had a recent acute infection or vaccination. For sorted subsets, about 200 ng DNA per replicate equaled 30,000 or so T cell genomes. In the original workflow: Owing to the provision of junction-only sequences devoid of quality scores by immunoSEQ, filtering differed. The protocol was immunoSEQ multiplex PCR, while the TCRdb copy is restricted to in-frame clones and leaves out a portion. V and J calls and clone size follow that table, whereas D and trimming were derived from the DNA. The sample holds under 700,000 clones, roughly 96% seen once.

Sequencing was done on a sample of naive CD8+ T cells sorted from blood. This chain uses TRBV5-1 with TRBJ1-1; 11 nucleotides line up with TRBD1. This TCR derives from a woman aged 25 to 39 in good health. In DNA, the CDR3 is TGCGCCAGCAGCCCAAGGGACAGGGGGGACACTGAAGCTTTCTTT. It encodes CASSPRDRGDTEAFF.